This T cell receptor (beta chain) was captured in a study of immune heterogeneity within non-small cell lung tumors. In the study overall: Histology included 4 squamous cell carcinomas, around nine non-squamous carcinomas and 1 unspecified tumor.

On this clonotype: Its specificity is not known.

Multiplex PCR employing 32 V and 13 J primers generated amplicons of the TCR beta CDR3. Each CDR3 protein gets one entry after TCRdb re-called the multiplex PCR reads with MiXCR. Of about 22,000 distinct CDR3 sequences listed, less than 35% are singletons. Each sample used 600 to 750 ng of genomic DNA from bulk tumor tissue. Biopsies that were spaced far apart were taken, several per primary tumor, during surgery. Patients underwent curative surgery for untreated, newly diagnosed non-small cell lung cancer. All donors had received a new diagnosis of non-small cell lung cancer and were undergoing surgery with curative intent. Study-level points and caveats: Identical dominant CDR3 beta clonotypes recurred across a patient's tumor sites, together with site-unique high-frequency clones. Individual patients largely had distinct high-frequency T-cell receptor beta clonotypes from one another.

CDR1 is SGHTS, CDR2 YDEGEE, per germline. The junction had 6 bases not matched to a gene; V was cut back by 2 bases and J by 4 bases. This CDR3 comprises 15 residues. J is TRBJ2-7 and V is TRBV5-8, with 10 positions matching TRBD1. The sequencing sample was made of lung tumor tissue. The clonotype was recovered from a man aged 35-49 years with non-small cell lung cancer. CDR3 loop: CASSFSTGGGYEQYF. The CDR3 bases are TGTGCCAGCAGCTTCTCGACAGGGGGCGGGTACGAGCAGTACTTC.